The clone carrying this TCR beta chain has only a few counts. The data originate from a study of T cell repertoires in cytomegalovirus infection. The CDR3 consists of 15 residues. V was cut by 8 bases and J by 10 bases, with 21 bases left in between. One entry per CDR3 protein, called by TCRdb with MiXCR from the reads. The sample consists of about 740,000 distinct CDR3 sequences, about 40% of them appearing once. The receptor was isolated from a human donor in good health (CMV status not recorded). Some clones in this sample may be carry-over from other donors' samples. The sequenced sample was PBMCs. This chain connects TRBV12-3 or TRBV12-4 to TRBJ1-6, with a tentative D call TRBD1 (6 bases). CDR3: CASGFFRGGGSPLHF. The CDR3 nucleotides are TGTGCCAGCGGGTTTTTCCGGGGGGGCGGCTCACCCCTCCACTTT.